The clone carrying this T cell receptor (beta chain) was detected a few times. What it binds is unknown. The sample comes from a study of identical twins. Findings and limits, study-wide: Those out-of-frame alpha sequences shared by twins showed an excess of low generation probability.

TCRdb re-called the 5' RACE reads with MiXCR, one entry per CDR3 protein. Of approximately 210,000 distinct CDR3 sequences in the sample, 6.5% to 8% were seen once. This CDR3 is built from 17 residues. Trimming stripped 4 bases from V and 5 bases from J, with 23 bases between. Germline V lookup: CDR1 SGHVS, CDR2 FNYEAQ. This same sample was also part of a study on T cells expressing NK-cell markers. That source adds: In sorted CD3+CD56+NKG2C+, CD3+CD56+NKG2C- and CD3+CD56-NKG2C+ T cells, TCR beta repertoires were obtained. Dominant NKG2C+ clonotypes made up roughly 1.0-7.5% of CD8+ T cells in roughly six donors. Uncertainty persisted over the HCMV specificity of expanded NKG2C+ T cell clones.

This sequence was found in a woman aged 18-29 years in good health. The sequenced sample was CD8+ T cells sorted from blood. The chain joins TRBV7-6 to TRBJ1-1; D is ambiguous. CDR3 DNA sequence: TGTGCCAGCAGCTCCAACACAATGGACGCCTCGAGGACTGAAGCTTTCTTT. This sequence encodes CASSSNTMDASRTEAFF.